The TCR beta chain described here comes from a study of shared clonotypes between healthy human individuals (dated by TCRdb to the early 2020s). About the full investigation: The cohort included a few men and a couple of women between 18 and 49 years of age. For each donor, CD4 naive and CD4 memory were each given three plates, CD8 naive was given two plates, and CD8 memory was given one plate. To estimate repertoire size and how much clonotype sharing occurs between individuals, the study deeply sequenced the blood TCR repertoires of roughly 5 healthy adults. Different laboratories and diverse techniques were used to prepare libraries and sequence TCR repertoires, to increase sequencing depth and limit assay-specific biases. Each donor's leukapheresis produced roughly between roughly 0.85 and 9.5 billion PBMCs. What the study reported, not specific to this receptor: Rarefaction of sorted-subset datasets indicated incomplete sequencing despite the large sequencing depth. Higher generation probabilities were observed for clonotypes shared by all four sorted-subset donors than for non-shared clonotypes. Approximately 5% of naive CD4, 3.5% of naive CD8, 2.3% of memory CD4, and less than 0.45% of memory CD8 clonotypes were shared across a few donors. Sampling was restricted to blood, and TCR repertoires in tissue are likely to differ from TCR repertoires in blood. Because the study included only a small number of donors, the genetic and exposure-history diversity represented was limited. Based on pairwise subsampling, the degree of clonotype sharing among donors was expected to be affected by sequencing depth. Naive subsets generally had larger estimated clonotype richness than memory subsets.

Donors were healthy HIV-negative adults with no recently reported acute infections or vaccinations. Only Caucasian adults living in Nashville, Tennessee, USA were represented among the donors. CD8 memory samples combined magnetically selected CD45RO+ cells with CCR7-negative CD45RA+ effector memory (TemRA) cells. Blood was obtained by leukapheresis, after which PBMCs were separated by Ficoll-Histopaque density gradient centrifugation and cryopreserved in liquid nitrogen vapor phase. Analytical flow cytometry was used to check the purity and quantity of each magnetically sorted T cell population. Genomic DNA was isolated from every sorted fraction and measured by UV absorbance on a Nanodrop 2000c. Ends trimmed: V by 0 bases, J by 2 bases; bases unmatched to a gene: 2. From its cysteine to its phenylalanine, the CDR3 spans 15 amino acids. Only the CDR3 DNA stays, 45 bases, in frame from base 1. Taken from the germline V gene, the CDR1 and CDR2 loops are SGDLS and YYNGEE.

TCR CDR3 regions were amplified from genomic DNA by multiplex PCR using the deep immunoSEQ assay. Extracted genomic DNA from each cell subset was distributed evenly across all wells of several immunoSEQ 96-well plates, and each plate was treated as a replicate. For sorted subsets, each replicate PCR was loaded with about 200 ng genomic DNA, equivalent to 25,000 to 35,000 T cell genomes. Purified libraries were measured with a Qubit 3.0 fluorometer, size-checked on a Bioanalyzer 2100, and measured again with the KAPA Library Quantification kit. A separate single-read 150-cycle Illumina NextSeq 550 flow cell was used to sequence each immunoSEQ 96-well plate. Under the source paper's analysis protocol: Because the immunoSEQ output held only junctional sequences and lacked quality scores, the filtering could not match the filtering applied to full-length reads. Sequences were annotated with PyIR, a Python wrapper for IgBLAST v1.9, and V/J genes and CDR3 were assigned using IMGT germline references. Reads were removed for weak V/J assignments (E-value above 1e-6), missing CDR3, stop codons, out-of-frame junctions, or ambiguous translated residues. V3J clonotypes were defined by identical inferred V gene, J gene, and CDR3 amino acid sequence. To compute the percentage overlap between repertoires, the number of shared unique clonotypes was divided by the size of the smaller repertoire. Repertoire richness was assessed with RTK rarefaction, the Chao1 estimator, and Recon v2.1 estimates of unobserved clonotypes. For all TCRbeta clonotypes obtained by the gDNA method from a few donors, generation probabilities were computed with OLGA. In its TCRdb copy, this immuneACCESS table keeps in-frame sequences only and misses some clones. Where compared with another copy, unresolved V genes explain less than half of these, and the others have no known cause. The D gene and trimming were derived from the DNA, and the V and J assignments and clone size from that table. The sample includes some 690,000 clones, with around 90% observed a single time. 34% of the sample rests with the top ten.

About this clone: The antigen it recognizes is unknown. It has no much larger one-base neighbor in the sample; base qualities were not kept.

The source material was memory CD8+ T cells from PBMCs. The intended sense of this specimen's cell subset or site label: CD45RO+ cells pooled with CCR7-negative TemRA cells. The sequence links TRBV9 to TRBJ2-1; 7 of the junction bases match TRBD2. The sequence came from a man aged 18 to 29 in good health. Some clones in this sample may be carry-over from other donors' samples. The sequence in DNA is TGTGCCAGCAGCGTAGAGCGGGGTCCCTACAATGAGCAGTTCTTC. This gives the protein CASSVERGPYNEQFF.